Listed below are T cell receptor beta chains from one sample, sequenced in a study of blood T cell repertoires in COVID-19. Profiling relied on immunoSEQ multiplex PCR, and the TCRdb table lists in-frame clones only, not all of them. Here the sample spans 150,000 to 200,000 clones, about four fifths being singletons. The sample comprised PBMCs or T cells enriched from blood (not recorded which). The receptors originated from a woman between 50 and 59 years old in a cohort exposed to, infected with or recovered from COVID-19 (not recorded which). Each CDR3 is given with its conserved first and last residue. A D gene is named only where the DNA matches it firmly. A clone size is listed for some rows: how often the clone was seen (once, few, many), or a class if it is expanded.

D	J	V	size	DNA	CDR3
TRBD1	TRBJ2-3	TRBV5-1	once	TGCGCCAGCAGCTTAGAGGGGGCCAGAGGAACAGATACGCAGTATTTT	CASSLEGARGTDTQYF
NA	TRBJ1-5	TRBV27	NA	TGTGCCAGCAGTCTCTACCCAGGAAGCAATCAGCCCCAGCATTTT	CASSLYPGSNQPQHF
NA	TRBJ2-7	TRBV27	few	TGTGCCAGCAGTTTATCGGCAGTTTCCTACGAGCAGTACTTC	CASSLSAVSYEQYF
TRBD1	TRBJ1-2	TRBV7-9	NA	TGTGCCAGCAGCCCCCCGGGACAGAAGAAGTATGGCTACACCTTC	CASSPPGQKKYGYTF
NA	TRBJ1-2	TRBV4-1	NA	TGCGCCAGCAGCCAAGATCTGCGTGTTGGCCCCGGGGACTATGGCTACACCTTC	CASSQDLRVGPGDYGYTF
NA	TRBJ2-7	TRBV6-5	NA	TGTGCCAGCAGTTACTCGACACAGGAAACCTACGAGCAGTACTTC	CASSYSTQETYEQYF
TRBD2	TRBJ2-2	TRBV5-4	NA	TGTGCCAGCAGCTTGGACCTAGCGGGAAACACCGGGGAGCTGTTTTTT	CASSLDLAGNTGELFF
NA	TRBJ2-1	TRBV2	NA	TGTGCCAGCAGTGACGGCGGCAGCTCCTACAATGAGCAGTTCTTC	CASSDGGSSYNEQFF
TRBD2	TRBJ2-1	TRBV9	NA	TGTGCCAGCAGCGCCCGACTAGCGGGGGGGGCTGAGCAGTTCTTC	CASSARLAGGAEQFF
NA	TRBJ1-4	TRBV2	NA	TGTGCCAGCACCCCTTGGGGGGGAGAAAAACTGTTTTTT	CASTPWGGEKLFF
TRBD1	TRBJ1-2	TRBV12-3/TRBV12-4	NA	TGTGCCAGCAGTAAAGACAGGGACTTTGGCTACACCTTC	CASSKDRDFGYTF
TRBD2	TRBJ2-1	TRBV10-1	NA	TGCGCCAGCAGCGGGTTCTCAGCGGGAGGTTACAATGAGCAGTTCTTC	CASSGFSAGGYNEQFF
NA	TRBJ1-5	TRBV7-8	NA	TGTGCCAGCAGCTCTCACAGACCTGGACAGAGCAATCAGCCCCAGCATTTT	CASSSHRPGQSNQPQHF
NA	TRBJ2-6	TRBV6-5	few	TGTGCCAGCAAAACAACAGCACCTGGGGCCAACGTCCTGACTTTC	CASKTTAPGANVLTF
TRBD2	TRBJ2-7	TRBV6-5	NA	TGTGCCAGGGCGACCTTGGGGGGGAAATACGAGCAGTACTTC	CARATLGGKYEQYF
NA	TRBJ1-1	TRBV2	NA	TGTGCCAGCAGTGAGGCGCAGGGTACCTGGGGTGAAGCTTTCTTT	CASSEAQGTWGEAFF
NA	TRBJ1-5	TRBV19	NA	TGTGCCAGTAGTCTACTCCCCGGGCCCCAGCATTTT	CASSLLPGPQHF
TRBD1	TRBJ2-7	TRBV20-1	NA	TGCAGTCGACAGGGTTCGGGGGAGCAGTACTTC	CSRQGSGEQYF
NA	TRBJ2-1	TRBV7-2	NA	TGTGCCAGCAGCTCCCACGGGGGATCTTACAATGAGCAGTTCTTC	CASSSHGGSYNEQFF
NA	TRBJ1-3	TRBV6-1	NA	TGTGCCAGCAGTGAAGTTAGGGGTTCTGGAAACACCATATATTTT	CASSEVRGSGNTIYF
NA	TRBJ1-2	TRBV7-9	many	TGTGCCAGCAGCTTACTTCAGGGTAACTATGGCTACACCTTC	CASSLLQGNYGYTF
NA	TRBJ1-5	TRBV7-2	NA	TGTGCCAGCAGCTTAGAAGGGGCCGGGAATCAGCCCCAGCATTTT	CASSLEGAGNQPQHF
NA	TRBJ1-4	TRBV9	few	TGTGCCAGCAGCGCGGAGATCGGGGGTTTGCGAGAAAAACTGTTTTTT	CASSAEIGGLREKLFF
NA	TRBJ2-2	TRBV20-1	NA	TGCAGTGCTAGTCTCGCGAACACCGGGGAGCTGTTTTTT	CSASLANTGELFF
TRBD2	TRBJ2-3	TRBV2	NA	TGTGCCAGCATGAAGACCCTAGCGGCTACGCAGTATTTT	CASMKTLAATQYF
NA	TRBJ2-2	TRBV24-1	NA	TGTGCCACCAGTGATCCTCTTGGTGGCGAGGCGACCGGGGAGCTGTTTTTT	CATSDPLGGEATGELFF
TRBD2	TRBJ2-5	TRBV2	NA	TGTGCCAGCAGTGAAGATAGCGGGGGGGCGGAGACCCAGTACTTC	CASSEDSGGAETQYF
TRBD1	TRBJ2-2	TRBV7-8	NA	TGTGCCAGCAGGGACAGGCTTGACACCGGGGAGCTGTTTTTT	CASRDRLDTGELFF
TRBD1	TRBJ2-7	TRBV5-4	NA	TGTGCCAGCAGCCTCCTCCGGGACAGGGGGCAGGAGCAGTACTTC	CASSLLRDRGQEQYF
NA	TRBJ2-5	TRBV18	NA	TGTGCCAGCTCACCCGACGGACAGCTCCAAGAGACCCAGTACTTC	CASSPDGQLQETQYF
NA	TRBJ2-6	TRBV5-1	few	TGCGCCAGCAGCTTCCGGGACTCTGGGGCCAACGTCCTGACTTTC	CASSFRDSGANVLTF
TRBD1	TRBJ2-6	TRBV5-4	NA	TGTGCCAGCAGCCCTGGGGCCGTCATACAGGGGTCCTCTGGGGCCAACGTCCTGACTTTC	CASSPGAVIQGSSGANVLTF
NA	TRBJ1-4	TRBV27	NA	TGTGCCAGCAGGATGACAGCGCATAATGAAAAACTGTTTTTT	CASRMTAHNEKLFF
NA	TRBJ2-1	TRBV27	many	TGTGCCACTACAGTTTTGGATGAGCAGTTCTTC	CATTVLDEQFF
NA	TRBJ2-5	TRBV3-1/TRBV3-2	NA	TGTGCCAGCAGCCTGAGTGGAGAGACCCAGTACTTC	CASSLSGETQYF
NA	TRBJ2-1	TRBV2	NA	TGTGCCAGCAGACCAGTCAGACTCGGGGAGCAGTTCTTC	CASRPVRLGEQFF
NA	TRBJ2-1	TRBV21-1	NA	TGTGCCAGCAGCAATTTACAGGTGGGTAACGAGCAGTTCTTC	CASSNLQVGNEQFF
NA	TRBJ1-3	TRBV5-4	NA	TGTGCCAGCAGCTCACCAGGGTATGGAGAAAACACCATATATTTT	CASSSPGYGENTIYF